These 32 T cell receptor beta chains came from one sample sequenced in a study of siplizumab effects on memory and regulatory T cells. Clones were sequenced by immunoSEQ multiplex PCR, and TCRdb holds only the in-frame ones, with some missing. The data show about 110,000 clones, 92% seen once. The material sequenced was CD4+ T cells sorted from blood. All receptors come from a human donor in good health.

The chain is built from TRBV5-6 and TRBJ1-5; TRBD1 is a possible D gene (5 bases). This CDR3 contains 15 residues. Germline V gene sequence: CDR1 SGHDT, CDR2 YYEEEE. With 0 bases removed from V and 3 bases from J, the gap between germline ends came to 10 bases. CDR3 residues: CASSLGQNYNQPQHF. For the CDR3, the DNA is TGTGCCAGCAGCTTGGGACAGAACTACAATCAGCCCCAGCATTTT.

The V call is TRBV15, the J call TRBJ1-3, with 7 bases lining up with TRBD1. Germline CDR1 and CDR2: LNHNV and YYDKDF (reference sequence). CDR3 length equals 15 residues. J was trimmed by 3 bases and V by 4 bases; bases with no gene match: 6. Here the CDR3 DNA reads TGTGCCACCAGCATACTACAGGGGTTTGGAAACACCATATATTTT. Protein sequence: CATSILQGFGNTIYF. The complete variable domain, with remaining parts taken from reference TRBV15 and TRBJ1-3, reads DAMVIQNPRYQVTQFGKPVTLSCSQTLNHNVMYWYQQKSSQAPKLLFHYYDKDFNNEADTPDNFQSRRPNTSFCFLDIRSPGLGDTAMYLCATSILQGFGNTIYFGEGSWLTVV.

The chain couples TRBV15 to TRBJ1-3; tentative D call: TRBD1 (6 bases). Germline values: CDR1 LNHNV, CDR2 YYDKDF (reference sequence). CDR3 size: 18 residues. Trimming took off 0 bases at V and 1 base at J, with 16 bases between the two ends. The CDR3 is CATSRDRRQGRSGNTIYF. In nucleotides, the CDR3 is TGTGCCACCAGCAGAGACCGCCGGCAGGGGAGGTCTGGAAACACCATATATTTT.

The chain has TRBV5-1 and TRBJ2-3; TRBD1 aligns across 11 bases. This CDR3 spans 17 amino acids. CDR1 SGHRS and CDR2 YFSETQ come from the germline V gene. V gave up 4 bases and J gave up 4 bases; unmatched junction bases: 11. CDR3 amino acids: CASSPAGQGALPDTQYF. DNA of the CDR3: TGCGCCAGCAGCCCCGCCGGACAGGGGGCGCTACCAGATACGCAGTATTTT.

This chain uses TRBV5-8 with TRBJ1-4, with D maybe TRBD1 (6 bases). Germline CDR1 is SGHTS and CDR2 is YDEGEE. Trimming removed 0 bases from V and 0 bases from J, with 9 bases in between. The CDR3 covers 16 residues. The CDR3 spells CASSLGQASTNEKLFF. CDR3 sequence (DNA): TGTGCCAGCAGCTTGGGACAGGCGTCAACTAATGAAAAACTGTTTTTT.

This chain's CDR3 is CASSSRETQYF. CDR3 in DNA: TGTGCCAGCAGCTCGCGAGAGACCCAGTACTTC. This chain links TRBV13 with TRBJ2-5; D is unclear. Between the trimmed V and J ends, which lost 4 bases and 4 bases, there was a span of 4 bases. The CDR3 covers 11 residues. Germline CDR1 PRHDT, CDR2 FYEKMQ (reference sequence).

The rearrangement uses TRBV11-2 and TRBJ2-7; D may correspond to TRBD1 or TRBD2 (5 bases each). Germline lookup yields CDR1 SGHAT and CDR2 FQNNGV. Trimming removed 2 bases from V and 2 bases from J, with 7 bases in between. The CDR3 is 13 residues long. The CDR3 DNA is TGTGCCAGCAGCTTATGGGGGACCTACGAGCAGTACTTC. This translates into CASSLWGTYEQYF.

The chain carries TRBV10-2 and TRBJ1-5; a weak D match, TRBD1 (5 bases). Between the trimmed V and J ends, which lost 7 bases and 6 bases, there was a span of 10 bases. This CDR3 has 12 amino acids. The germline gives CDR1 WSHSY, CDR2 SAAADI. DNA of the CDR3: TGCGCCAGCATGCAGGGTAGTCAGCCCCAGCATTTT. Its protein is CASMQGSQPQHF.

This clone was found once. This CDR3 is also generated by other DNA sequences in the sample. This CDR3 is CASSLGGGTDTQYF. CDR3 in DNA: TGTGCCAGCAGCTTAGGAGGCGGCACAGATACGCAGTATTTT. V and J are TRBV11-3 and TRBJ2-3; D gene uncertain. V gave up 1 base and J gave up 1 base, with 6 bases separating them. Germline V CDR1 and CDR2: SGHNT, YENEEA. The CDR3 consists of 14 residues.

The genes are TRBV5-1 and TRBJ1-2; D is possibly TRBD1 (6 bases). Between the trimmed V and J ends, which lost 4 bases and 0 bases, there was a span of 16 bases. CDR3 length: 16 amino acids. Germline CDR1 reads SGHRS; CDR2 reads YFSETQ. CDR3 amino acids: CASSPEQGIANYGYTF. As DNA, the CDR3 is TGCGCCAGCAGCCCTGAACAGGGAATAGCTAACTATGGCTACACCTTC.

The chain links TRBV6-5 to TRBJ1-2; D uncertain. CDR1 MNHEY and CDR2 SVGAGI come from the germline V gene. CDR3 length: 12 residues. Trimming removed 5 bases at V and 1 base at J, with 5 bases between. DNA of the CDR3: TGTGCCAGCAGTGCTGATAACTATGGCTACACCTTC. Residues: CASSADNYGYTF.

This chain uses TRBV18 with TRBJ1-2; TRBD1 is a possible D gene (5 bases). V was clipped by 4 bases and J by 6 bases, with 15 bases between them. Germline CDR1 KGHSH, CDR2 LQKENI. The CDR3 has 14 amino acids. This CDR3 is CASSLQDSWNGYTF. CDR3 DNA: TGTGCCAGCTCACTACAGGACTCATGGAATGGCTACACCTTC.

V usage is TRBV5-1 and J usage is TRBJ2-7; D might be TRBD1 (8 bases). This CDR3 region has 15 residues. Germline V gene data show CDR1 as SGHRS and CDR2 as YFSETQ. V was clipped by 3 bases and J by 0 bases, with 13 bases between them. The DNA for the CDR3 is TGCGCCAGCAGCTCTACAGGGGGGGACTCCTACGAGCAGTACTTC. It translates to CASSSTGGDSYEQYF.

The chain has TRBV7-2 and TRBJ2-6; unclear D gene. Germline V gene sequence: CDR1 SGHTA, CDR2 FQGNSA. The CDR3 is 13 residues long. The ends were cut back, 1 base at V and 5 bases at J, with 3 bases in the middle. The CDR3 DNA is TGTGCCAGCAGCTTAGGTTGGGCCAACGTCCTGACTTTC. Protein sequence: CASSLGWANVLTF.

The gene calls are TRBV18 and TRBJ2-3, with 9 positions matching TRBD2. V was clipped by 0 bases and J by 2 bases; unmatched bases: 3. Germline lookup yields CDR1 KGHSH and CDR2 LQKENI. CDR3 length equals 16 residues. CDR3 amino acids: CASSPPLAGNTDTQYF. The CDR3 DNA reads TGTGCCAGCTCACCACCGCTAGCGGGGAACACAGATACGCAGTATTTT.

The rearrangement links TRBV2 to TRBJ1-2; 10 bases agree with TRBD1. J lost 3 bases, V lost 4 bases, and 11 bases had no gene match. This CDR3 is built from 17 residues. The germline CDR1 and CDR2 sequences are SNHLY and FYNNEI. Here the CDR3 DNA reads TGTGCCAGCAGTGCCCCGTTAGACAGGGGGCATGACTATGGCTACACCTTC. As protein: CASSAPLDRGHDYGYTF. Combining the CDR3 with reference TRBV2 and TRBJ1-2 gives the whole variable domain EPEVTQTPSHQVTQMGQEVILRCVPISNHLYFYWYRQILGQKVEFLVSFYNNEISEKSEIFDDQFSVERPDGSNFTLKIRSTKLEDSAMYFCASSAPLDRGHDYGYTFGSGTRLTVV.

The chain is built from TRBV4-1 and TRBJ2-7, with D maybe TRBD2 (6 bases). Trimming left V 1 base short and J 0 bases short, with 7 bases between. Germline lookup yields CDR1 MGHRA and CDR2 YSYEKL. CDR3 length equals 14 residues. CDR3 in amino acids: CASSQASASYEQYF. The CDR3 coding sequence is TGCGCCAGCAGCCAAGCTAGCGCCTCCTACGAGCAGTACTTC.

This chain uses TRBV7-2 with TRBJ2-1, with D perhaps being TRBD1 or TRBD2 (6 bases each). CDR3 length: 16 residues. V lost 0 bases to trimming and J lost 6 bases, with 15 bases between them. Germline V CDR1 and CDR2: SGHTA, FQGNSA. The CDR3 is CASSLALGGRLNEQFF. For the CDR3, the DNA is TGTGCCAGCAGCTTAGCGCTCGGGGGCCGACTCAATGAGCAGTTCTTC.

This clone was seen only once. V is TRBV15 and J is TRBJ2-7; 10 positions agree with TRBD1. The CDR3 is 16 residues long. V gave up 1 base and J gave up 5 bases; unmatched junction bases: 8. Germline CDR1 and CDR2: LNHNV and YYDKDF (reference sequence). CDR3 residues: CATSRGLTGGLDEQYF. CDR3 sequence (DNA): TGTGCCACCAGCAGAGGCCTGACAGGGGGCTTGGACGAGCAGTACTTC.

The V gene is TRBV5-1, the J gene TRBJ1-3; D is perhaps TRBD1 (6 bases). The length of the CDR3 is 16 residues. CDR1 is SGHRS and CDR2 is YFSETQ in the germline V gene. The V end was cut by 4 bases, the J end by 2 bases, with 16 bases between. The CDR3 DNA is TGCGCCAGCAGCGCAACCTTTGGACAGCCTGGAAACACCATATATTTT. It translates to CASSATFGQPGNTIYF.

The rearrangement joins TRBV5-1 to TRBJ1-1; D is uncertain. In germline, CDR1 is SGHRS, CDR2 YFSETQ. The germline V and J ends were trimmed by 5 bases and 3 bases, with 11 bases remaining between them. The length of the CDR3 is 13 residues. The CDR3, as DNA: TGCGCCAGCAGATGGGCTTGGGACACTGAAGCTTTCTTT. Translating it yields CASRWAWDTEAFF.

This clone was recorded once. V gene TRBV12-5 combines with J gene TRBJ2-5; the D is unclear. Trimming took 2 bases from V and 5 from J, leaving 3 bases between them. The CDR3 loop spans 11 amino acids. Looked up from germline, CDR1 is LGHNT and CDR2 is FRNRAP. CDR3 sequence: CASGLQETQYF. CDR3 DNA sequence: TGTGCTAGTGGTTTGCAGGAGACCCAGTACTTC.

This clone was observed once. This chain connects TRBV29-1 to TRBJ2-7; 7 bases are shared with TRBD1. CDR1 and CDR2 (germline): SQVTM, ANQGSEA. The CDR3 loop spans 13 amino acids. V was clipped by 4 bases and J by 2 bases; unmatched bases: 5. DNA of the CDR3: TGCAGCGTTGGGGGGACAGTTACCTACGAGCAGTACTTC. Protein: CSVGGTVTYEQYF.

The chain links TRBV5-4 to TRBJ1-6; 8 bases match TRBD1. J was trimmed by 10 bases and V by 3 bases; bases with no gene match: 12. CDR3 length: 16 amino acids. CDR1 is SGHNT, CDR2 YYREEE, per germline (reference sequence). CDR3 in amino acids: CASSSDPDRAGSPLHF. The DNA of the CDR3 is TGTGCCAGCAGCTCGGACCCGGACAGGGCGGGGTCACCCCTCCACTTT.

The chain combines TRBV7-9 with TRBJ1-2; no reliable D call. The CDR3 has 14 amino acids. Germline CDR1 SEHNR, CDR2 FQNEAQ (reference sequence). With 1 base removed from V and 4 bases from J, the gap between germline ends came to 10 bases. The CDR3: CASSLEVVGYGYTF. In DNA, the CDR3 is TGTGCCAGCAGCTTAGAGGTGGTTGGCTATGGCTACACCTTC.

CDR3 DNA: TGTGCCAGCAGTGACCAACATGCCCCTAGCGAGCAGTACTTC. It is translated as CASSDQHAPSEQYF. This rearrangement joins TRBV2 to TRBJ2-7; D unclear. With 3 bases removed from V and 6 bases from J, the gap between germline ends came to 15 bases. Germline CDR1 and CDR2: SNHLY and FYNNEI. The CDR3 consists of 14 residues.

The gene calls are TRBV6-1 and TRBJ1-2; D unclear. V was shortened by 2 bases and J by 4 bases, with 8 bases between the two germline ends. The germline V gene has CDR1 MNHNS and CDR2 SASEGT. This CDR3 is built from 13 residues. The CDR3 is CASSENGPYGYTF. The DNA for the CDR3 is TGTGCCAGCAGTGAAAACGGGCCCTATGGCTACACCTTC.

In its sample, this clone was seen once. The chain joins TRBV2 to TRBJ1-1, with unresolved D. Looked up from germline, CDR1 is SNHLY and CDR2 is FYNNEI. V shed 2 bases and J shed 1 base, with 8 bases lying between them. The CDR3 length is 14 residues. The DNA for the CDR3 is TGTGCCAGCAGTGAATTGGGCGGGAACACTGAAGCTTTCTTT. This gives the protein CASSELGGNTEAFF.

A remark on this clone: Germline and junction disagree at one end, which may indicate a read error. This chain links TRBV7-7 with TRBJ2-5; D call uncertain. Per germline, CDR1 SSHAT and CDR2 FNYEAQ (reference sequence). CDR3 length: 16 residues. The CDR3 DNA reads as TGTGCTAGCAGCTTAGGTGGAACCCCCTTTCAAGAGACCCAGTACTTC. This gives the protein CASSLGGTPFQETQYF. Combining the CDR3 with reference TRBV7-7 and TRBJ2-5 gives the whole variable domain GAGVSQSPRYKVTKRGQDVTLRCDPISSHATLYWYQQALGQGPEFLTYFNYEAQPDKSGLPSDRFSAERPEGSISTLTIQRTEQRDSAMYRCASSLGGTPFQETQYFGPGTRLLVL.

Points on this clone: In the same sample, other DNA sequences code for this CDR3. The chain couples TRBV5-1 to TRBJ1-1; D not resolved. The CDR3 loop spans 14 amino acids. The ends were cut back, 3 bases at V and 1 base at J, with 10 bases in the middle. CDR1 SGHRS and CDR2 YFSETQ come from the germline V gene. CDR3 loop: CASSSRTANTEAFF. CDR3 DNA: TGCGCCAGCAGCTCCAGGACGGCGAACACTGAAGCTTTCTTT.

The chain combines TRBV27 with TRBJ2-1; possible D gene TRBD2, 6 bases. This CDR3 comprises 14 residues. Deletions cut 10 bases from V and 8 bases from J, with 21 bases between. The germline gives CDR1 MNHEY, CDR2 SMNVEV (reference sequence). The CDR3 DNA reads as TGTGCCACGATGACTAGTAGAAAAGTCCATGAGCAGTTCTTC. Protein product: CATMTSRKVHEQFF.

This chain links TRBV7-9 with TRBJ2-5, with 7 bases that match TRBD2. The CDR3 contains 16 residues. With V trimmed by 5 bases and J by 0 bases, 9 bases remained unmatched. Per germline, CDR1 SEHNR and CDR2 FQNEAQ (reference sequence). CDR3 in amino acids: CASSPRGSGYQETQYF. The CDR3 DNA is TGTGCCAGCAGCCCTCGAGGTAGCGGGTACCAAGAGACCCAGTACTTC.